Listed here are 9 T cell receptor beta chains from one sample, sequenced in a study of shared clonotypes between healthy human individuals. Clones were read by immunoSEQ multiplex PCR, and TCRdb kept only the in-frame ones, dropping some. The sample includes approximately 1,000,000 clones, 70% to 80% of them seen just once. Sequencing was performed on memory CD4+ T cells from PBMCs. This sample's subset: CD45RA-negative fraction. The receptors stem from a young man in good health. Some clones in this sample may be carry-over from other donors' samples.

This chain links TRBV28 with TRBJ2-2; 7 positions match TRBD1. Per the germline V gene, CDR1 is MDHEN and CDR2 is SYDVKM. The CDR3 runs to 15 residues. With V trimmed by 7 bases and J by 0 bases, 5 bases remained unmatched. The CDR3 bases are TGTGCCAGCAACCGGGACAGCCCGAACACCGGGGAGCTGTTTTTT. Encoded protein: CASNRDSPNTGELFF. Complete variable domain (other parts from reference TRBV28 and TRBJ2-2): DVKVTQSSRYLVKRTGEKVFLECVQDMDHENMFWYRQDPGLGLRLIYFSYDVKMKEKGDIPEGYSVSREKKERFSLILESASTNQTSMYLCASNRDSPNTGELFFGEGSRLTVL.

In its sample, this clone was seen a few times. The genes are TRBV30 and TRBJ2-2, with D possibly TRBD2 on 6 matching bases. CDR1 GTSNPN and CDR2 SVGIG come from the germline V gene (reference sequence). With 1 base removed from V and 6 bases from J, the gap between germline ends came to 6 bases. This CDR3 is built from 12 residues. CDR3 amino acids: CAWSASAGELFF. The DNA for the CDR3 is TGTGCCTGGAGTGCTAGCGCCGGGGAGCTGTTTTTT.

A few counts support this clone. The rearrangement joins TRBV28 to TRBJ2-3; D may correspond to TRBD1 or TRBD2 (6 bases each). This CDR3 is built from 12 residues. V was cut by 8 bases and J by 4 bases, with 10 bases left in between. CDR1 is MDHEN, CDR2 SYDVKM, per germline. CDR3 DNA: TGTGCCAGCTCTGGGGGGCCAGATACGCAGTATTTT. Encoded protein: CASSGGPDTQYF.

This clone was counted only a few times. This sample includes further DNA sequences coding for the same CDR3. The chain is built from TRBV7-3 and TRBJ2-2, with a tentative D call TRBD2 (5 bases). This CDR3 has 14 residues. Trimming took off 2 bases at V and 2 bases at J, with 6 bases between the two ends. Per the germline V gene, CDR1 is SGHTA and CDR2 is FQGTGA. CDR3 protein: CASSLGGNTGELFF. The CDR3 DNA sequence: TGTGCCAGCAGCTTAGGAGGAAACACCGGGGAGCTGTTTTTT.

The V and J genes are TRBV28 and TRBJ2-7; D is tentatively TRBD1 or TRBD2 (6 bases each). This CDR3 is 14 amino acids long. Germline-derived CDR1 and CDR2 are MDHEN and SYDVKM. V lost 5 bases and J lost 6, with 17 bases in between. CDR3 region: CASSMGGADGEQYF. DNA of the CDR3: TGTGCCAGCAGTATGGGGGGCGCTGATGGCGAGCAGTACTTC.

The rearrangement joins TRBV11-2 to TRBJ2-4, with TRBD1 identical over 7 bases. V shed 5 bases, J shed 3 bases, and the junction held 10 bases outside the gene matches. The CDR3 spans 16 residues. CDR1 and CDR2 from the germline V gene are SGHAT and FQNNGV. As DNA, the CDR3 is TGTGCCAGCAGCCGTACAGGGGCGGCGGTCAAAAACATTCAGTACTTC. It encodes CASSRTGAAVKNIQYF.

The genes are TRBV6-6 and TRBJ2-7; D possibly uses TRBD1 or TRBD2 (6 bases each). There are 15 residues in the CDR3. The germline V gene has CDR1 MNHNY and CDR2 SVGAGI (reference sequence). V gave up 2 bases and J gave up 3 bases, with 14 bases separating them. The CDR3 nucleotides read TGTGCCAGCAGTTACCCAGGGGCTAGCGACTACGAGCAGTACTTC. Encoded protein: CASSYPGASDYEQYF.

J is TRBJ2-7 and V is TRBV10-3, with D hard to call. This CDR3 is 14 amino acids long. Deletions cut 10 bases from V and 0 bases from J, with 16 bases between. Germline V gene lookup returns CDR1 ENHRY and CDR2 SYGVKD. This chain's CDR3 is CATNQRTSSYEQYF. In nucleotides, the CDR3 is TGTGCCACCAATCAGAGGACGAGCTCCTACGAGCAGTACTTC.

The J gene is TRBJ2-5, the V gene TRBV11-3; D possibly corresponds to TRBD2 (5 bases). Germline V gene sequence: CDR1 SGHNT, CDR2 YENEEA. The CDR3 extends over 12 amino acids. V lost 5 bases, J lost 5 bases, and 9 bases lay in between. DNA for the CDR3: TGTGCCAGCAGCGCCGCGGGCGAGACCCAGTACTTC. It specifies CASSAAGETQYF.